These 22 T cell receptor beta chains were all obtained from the same sample, sequenced in a study of T cells in Graves' hyperthyroidism and ophthalmopathy. Researchers amplified the TCR beta CDR3 regions from RNA transcripts. A set of HTBI primers served as the primers for a first-round RT-PCR of the TCR CDR3. TCRdb redid the calling of the multiplex PCR reads with MiXCR, one entry per CDR3 protein. The sample shows about 570,000 distinct CDR3 sequences, about half of them seen only once. Sequenced input: peripheral blood or thyroid tissue (not recorded which). The receptors were gathered from an adult woman with Graves' disease, either hyperthyroidism or ophthalmopathy (not recorded which).

The rearrangement uses TRBV7-2 and TRBJ2-5; TRBD2 matches 12 bases. The CDR3 extends over 14 amino acids. The germline gives CDR1 SGHTA, CDR2 FQGNSA. V lost 6 bases to trimming and J lost 9 bases; unmatched junction nucleotides: 8. This CDR3 reads CASSKTSGRGAQYF. DNA for the CDR3: TGTGCCAGCAGTAAGACTAGCGGGAGAGGGGCCCAGTACTTC.

This chain uses TRBV7-9 with TRBJ1-5, with no clear D. Per germline, CDR1 SEHNR and CDR2 FQNEAQ (reference sequence). V lost 0 bases and J lost 5, with 11 bases in between. The CDR3 is made up of 15 amino acids. This CDR3 is CASSLAVHRDQPQHF. As DNA, the CDR3 is TGTGCCAGCAGCTTAGCGGTGCACCGAGATCAGCCCCAGCATTTT.

This clonotype was found many times. The chain links TRBV11-2 to TRBJ2-2; tentative D call: TRBD1 (6 bases). Germline CDR1 and CDR2: SGHAT and FQNNGV. The length of the CDR3 is 15 residues. The V end was cut by 5 bases, the J end by 6 bases, with 16 bases between. The CDR3 DNA is TGTGCCAGCAGCGGCCTCACAGGGATTCCCGGGGAGCTGTTTTTT. Translating gives CASSGLTGIPGELFF.

The chain carries TRBV4-2 and TRBJ1-2; perhaps TRBD1 as D (5 bases). Trimming cost V 0 bases and J 0 bases, with 11 bases left between them. Germline assignment: CDR1 LGHNA and CDR2 YNFKEQ. The CDR3 covers 16 residues. CDR3 in amino acids: CASSQEAGGANYGYTF. In DNA form, the CDR3 reads TGTGCCAGCAGCCAAGAGGCGGGGGGAGCTAACTATGGCTACACCTTC.

This chain joins TRBV2 and TRBJ2-7; possibly TRBD1 for D (6 bases). CDR1 SNHLY and CDR2 FYNNEI come from the germline V gene. This CDR3 is built from 14 residues. The chain's CDR3 is CESSPIRLQGEQYF. The CDR3 DNA reads as TGTGAAAGCAGCCCCATCCGATTACAGGGCGAGCAGTACTTC.

V and J are TRBV6-1 and TRBJ2-5; D possibly corresponds to TRBD2 (5 bases). The germline V and J ends were trimmed by 1 base and 0 bases, with 15 bases remaining between them. The CDR3 loop spans 17 amino acids. Germline V gene lookup returns CDR1 MNHNS and CDR2 SASEGT. CDR3 loop: CASSEVLRTFYQETQYF. CDR3 DNA: TGTGCCAGCAGTGAAGTTCTTAGGACTTTTTACCAAGAGACCCAGTACTTC.

V and J are TRBV29-1 and TRBJ1-4; no reliable D call. This CDR3 comprises 12 residues. Deletions cut 1 base from V and 8 bases from J, with 8 bases between. Looked up from germline, CDR1 is SQVTM and CDR2 is ANQGSEA. The CDR3 reads CSVEAGKEKLFF. CDR3 in DNA: TGCAGCGTTGAAGCGGGGAAAGAAAAACTGTTTTTT. The whole variable domain, filled in from reference TRBV29-1 and TRBJ1-4, reads SAVISQKPSRDICQRGTSLTIQCQVDSQVTMMFWYRQQPGQSLTLIATANQGSEATYESGFVIDKFPISRPNLTFSTLTVSNMSPEDSSIYLCSVEAGKEKLFFGSGTQLSVL.

Comment on this clonotype: This may arise from a read error, as a much more abundant clone is one base away. V is TRBV6-2 or TRBV6-3 and J is TRBJ2-5, with TRBD2 matching over 7 bases. This CDR3 has 15 amino acids. The germline CDR1 and CDR2 sequences are MNHEY and SVGEGT. The CDR3 nucleotides read TGTGCCAGCAGTTACTTGTCGGGAGGAGAAGAGACCCAGCACTTC. This gives the protein CASSYLSGGEETQHF.

This clonotype has at least ten counts. The chain links TRBV4-1 to TRBJ1-5, with no clear D. V was pared by 0 bases and J by 9 bases, with 9 bases between. CDR1 is MGHRA, CDR2 YSYEKL, per germline. The CDR3 totals 13 residues. The CDR3 DNA reads TGCGCCAGCAGCCAAGATTCACGAGCGCCCCAGCATTTT. It translates to CASSQDSRAPQHF.

The chain combines TRBV20-1 with TRBJ1-4, with TRBD1 matching 9 bases. This CDR3 has 14 residues. Germline CDR1 reads DFQATT; CDR2 reads SNEGSKA (reference sequence). V shed 5 bases, J shed 7 bases, and the junction held 8 bases outside the gene matches. CDR3 sequence: CSAGDGQGIEKLFF. CDR3 nucleotide sequence: TGCAGTGCTGGTGATGGACAGGGGATTGAAAAACTGTTTTTT.

The genes are TRBV7-6 and TRBJ2-7; D perhaps matches TRBD2 (5 bases). The CDR3 is 13 residues long. V was clipped by 2 bases and J by 6 bases, with 11 bases between them. Looked up from germline, CDR1 is SGHVS and CDR2 is FNYEAQ. The CDR3: CASSLSAAREQYF. For the CDR3, the DNA is TGTGCCAGCAGCTTATCAGCGGCGCGCGAGCAGTACTTC.

This chain links TRBV7-9 with TRBJ1-2; no reliable D call. The CDR3 runs to 12 residues. V lost 3 bases, J lost 7 bases, and 9 bases lay in between. Germline CDR1 and CDR2: SEHNR and FQNEAQ (reference sequence). CDR3 bases: TGTGCCAGCAGCTTGGAACTGGGTGGCTACACCTTC. Its translation is CASSLELGGYTF. The variable domain in full, with the rest retrieved from reference TRBV7-9 and TRBJ1-2, is DTGVSQNPRHKITKRGQNVTFRCDPISEHNRLYWYRQTLGQGPEFLTYFQNEAQLEKSRLLSDRFSAERPKGSFSTLEIQRTEQGDSAMYLCASSLELGGYTFGSGTRLTVV.

V is TRBV5-6 and J is TRBJ1-1, with TRBD1 matching over 9 bases. Germline values: CDR1 SGHDT, CDR2 YYEEEE. The J segment lost 2 bases and the V segment lost 4 bases, leaving 9 bases of the junction unmatched. This CDR3 is built from 16 residues. CDR3 nucleotide sequence: TGTGCCAGCAGCAGTTACCCGGGACAGGGAAACACTGAAGCTTTCTTT. Its protein product is CASSSYPGQGNTEAFF.

This sequence joins TRBV5-1 and TRBJ1-2, with 9 bases identical to TRBD1. This CDR3 contains 14 residues. Trimming cost V 5 bases and J 3 bases; bases outside gene matches: 5. Germline CDR1 and CDR2: SGHRS and YFSETQ. The CDR3 here is CASSYRGRDYGYTF. The CDR3, as DNA: TGCGCCAGCAGTTACAGGGGGCGCGACTATGGCTACACCTTC.

This clonotype was seen repeatedly, ten times or more. The rearrangement links TRBV7-6 to TRBJ1-5; D remains unclear. Per the germline V gene, CDR1 is SGHVS and CDR2 is FNYEAQ. V lost 5 bases and J 2 bases, leaving 10 bases between the germline ends. The CDR3 extends over 14 amino acids. The CDR3 nucleotides read TGTGCCAGCAGCCTCGGCGGACGCAATCAGCCCCAGCATTTT. This gives the protein CASSLGGRNQPQHF.

This clonotype was found many times. The V call is TRBV5-1, the J call TRBJ2-7; 9 bases fit TRBD1. The CDR3 length is 15 residues. Germline lookup yields CDR1 SGHRS and CDR2 YFSETQ. V lost 1 base and J lost 5; bases outside the gene matches: 7. The DNA for the CDR3 is TGCGCCAGCAGCTTGAAAACAGGGGGCTGGGACGAGCAGTACTTC. Translating it yields CASSLKTGGWDEQYF.

The chain employs TRBV2 and TRBJ1-3, with no clear D. Between the trimmed V and J ends, which lost 7 bases and 7 bases, there was a span of 14 bases. The germline V gene encodes CDR1 SNHLY and CDR2 FYNNEI. This CDR3 has 13 residues. Here the CDR3 DNA reads TGTGCCAGCACCTCGGAGGGAGCTAACACCATATATTTT. Encoded protein: CASTSEGANTIYF.

As to this clonotype: The missing conserved phenylalanine or tryptophan at the end of this CDR3 makes a read error likely. The DNA is omitted, as the CDR3 cannot be located on it reliably, and the CDR3 follows TCRdb's listing. The rearrangement links TRBV7-8 to TRBJ1-1; TRBD1, the table's D call, was not compared with the DNA. The CDR3 contains 12 residues when both ends are counted. Germline V CDR1 and CDR2: SGHVS, FQNEAQ. CDR3 loop: CASSFLGGGPPI.

This clonotype was counted at least ten times. The junction departs from germline at one end; a sequencing error may be responsible. This chain uses TRBV5-1 with TRBJ1-1; D remains unclear. CDR3 length: 14 amino acids. Germline V gene data show CDR1 as SGHRS and CDR2 as YFSETQ. The CDR3 DNA sequence: TGTGCCAGCAGCTTGGATGGCCTGAACACTGAAGCTTTCTTT. Translating gives CASSLDGLNTEAFF.

This clonotype was recorded many times. The rearrangement joins TRBV28 to TRBJ1-5; 8 nucleotides line up with TRBD1. V dropped 10 bases and J dropped 2; count of bases not matched to a gene: 4. Looked up from germline, CDR1 is MDHEN and CDR2 is SYDVKM. There are 13 residues in the CDR3. CDR3 sequence: CATRGQGNQPQHF. Here the CDR3 DNA reads TGTGCCACCCGGGGACAGGGCAATCAGCCCCAGCATTTT.

There are many counts of this clonotype. This chain connects TRBV6-2 or TRBV6-3 to TRBJ1-2; TRBD1 might be the D (5 bases). From germline, CDR1 is MNHEY and CDR2 SVGEGT. The ends were cut back, 6 bases at V and 7 bases at J, with 12 bases in the middle. CDR3 length equals 12 residues. This chain's CDR3 is CASRSGYSGYTF. CDR3 DNA sequence: TGTGCCAGCAGGTCAGGGTACAGTGGCTACACCTTC.

On this clonotype itself: The junction departs from the called germline gene at one end, perhaps through a read error. The chain employs TRBV2 and TRBJ1-3; no definite D call. CDR3 length equals 14 residues. Per germline, CDR1 SNHLY and CDR2 FYNNEI. DNA for the CDR3: TGTGCCAGCAGTGAACAGGTATCAGGAAGCACCATATATTTT. Translated: CASSEQVSGSTIYF.